This T cell receptor beta chain was observed in a study of regulatory T cells in long-lasting Graves disease. Whole-study findings and limits: Persistent-disease Graves' patients showed less TCR diversity than new cases.

This clonotype was seen many times. Its target is not known. Specified time point: persistent/refractory GD, antithyroid drugs over 5 years with positive TRAb. Isolated PBMC RNA provided the starting material for the TCR library. HTBI primers from iRepertoire and Arm-PCR of CDR3 regions yielded the TCR beta libraries. TCRdb analysed the multiplex PCR reads with MiXCR anew, one entry per CDR3 protein. The sample shows over 650,000 distinct CDR3 sequences, 30% of them seen only once. Trimming took off 2 bases at V and 4 bases at J, with 12 bases between the two ends. CDR3 length equals 13 residues. CDR1 is DFQATT, CDR2 SNEGSKA, per germline (reference sequence).

This TCR was sampled from a female donor with Graves disease. This rearrangement joins TRBV20-1 to TRBJ2-7; unclear D gene. The source was peripheral blood mononuclear cells (PBMCs), collected when the disease was refractory, from a patient treated with antithyroid drugs. This chain's CDR3 is CSARQRRTYEQYF. The DNA of the CDR3 is TGCAGTGCTAGACAGAGGCGTACTTACGAGCAGTACTTC.